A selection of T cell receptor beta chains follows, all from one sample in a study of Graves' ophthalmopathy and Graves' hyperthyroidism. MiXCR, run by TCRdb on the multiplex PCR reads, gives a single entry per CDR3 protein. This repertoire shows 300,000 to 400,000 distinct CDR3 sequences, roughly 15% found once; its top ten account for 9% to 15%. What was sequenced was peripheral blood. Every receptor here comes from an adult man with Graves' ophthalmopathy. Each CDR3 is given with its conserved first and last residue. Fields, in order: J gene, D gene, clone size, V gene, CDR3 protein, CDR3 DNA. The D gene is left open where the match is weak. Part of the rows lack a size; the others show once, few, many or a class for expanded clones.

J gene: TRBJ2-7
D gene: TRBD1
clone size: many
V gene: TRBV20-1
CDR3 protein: CSVGQGGYEQYF
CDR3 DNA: TGCAGTGTGGGACAGGGAGGTTACGAGCAGTACTTC

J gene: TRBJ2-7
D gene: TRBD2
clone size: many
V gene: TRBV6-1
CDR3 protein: CASSASGRTGSYEQYF
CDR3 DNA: TGTGCCAGCAGTGCCTCCGGGAGGACCGGCTCCTACGAGCAGTACTTC

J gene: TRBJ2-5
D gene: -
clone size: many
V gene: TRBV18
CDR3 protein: CASSAERETQYF
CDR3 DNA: TGTGCCAGCTCGGCAGAGAGAGAGACCCAGTACTTC

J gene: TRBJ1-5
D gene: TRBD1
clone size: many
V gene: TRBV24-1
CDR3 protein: CATSDHGTGAFQPQHF
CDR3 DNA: TGTGCCACCAGTGACCATGGGACAGGGGCTTTCCAGCCCCAGCATTTT

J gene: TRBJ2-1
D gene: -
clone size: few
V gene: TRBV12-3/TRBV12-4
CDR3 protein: CSSSIYNEQFF
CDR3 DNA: TGTTCCAGCAGCATCTACAATGAGCAGTTCTTC

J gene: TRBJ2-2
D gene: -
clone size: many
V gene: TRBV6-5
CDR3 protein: CASSYQGRTGELFF
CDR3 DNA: TGTGCCAGCAGTTATCAGGGGAGGACCGGGGAGCTGTTTTTT

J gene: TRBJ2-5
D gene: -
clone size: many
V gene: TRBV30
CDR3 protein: CAWSVRAEETQYF
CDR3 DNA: TGTGCCTGGAGTGTACGAGCGGAAGAGACCCAGTACTTC

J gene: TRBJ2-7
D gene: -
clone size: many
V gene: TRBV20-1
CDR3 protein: CSARDGTQRYEQYF
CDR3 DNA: TGCAGTGCTAGGGACGGGACGCAGCGCTACGAGCAGTACTTC

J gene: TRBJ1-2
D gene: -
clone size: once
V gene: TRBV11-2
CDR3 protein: CASSPTNAGRWYGYTF
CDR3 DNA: TGTGCCAGCAGCCCGACTAACGCAGGGCGCTGGTATGGCTACACCTTC

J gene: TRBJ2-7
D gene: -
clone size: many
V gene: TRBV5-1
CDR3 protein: CASSPGRRGEQYF
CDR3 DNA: TGCGCCAGCAGCCCCGGCCGGAGGGGCGAGCAGTACTTC

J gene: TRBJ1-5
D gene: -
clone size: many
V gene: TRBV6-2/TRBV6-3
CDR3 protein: CASRTNGQLNQPQHF
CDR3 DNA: TGTGCCAGCAGAACCAACGGACAGCTCAATCAGCCCCAGCATTTT

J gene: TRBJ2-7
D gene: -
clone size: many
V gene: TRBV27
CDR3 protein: CASGTATLLEQYF
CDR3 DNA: TGTGCCAGCGGGACCGCGACCCTCTTAGAGCAGTACTTC

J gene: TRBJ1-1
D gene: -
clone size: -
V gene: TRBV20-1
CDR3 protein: CSVAGANTEAFF
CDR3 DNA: TGCAGTGTCGCAGGCGCGAACACTGAAGCTTTCTTT

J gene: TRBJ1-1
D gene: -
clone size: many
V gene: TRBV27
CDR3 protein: CASSHGRNTEAFF
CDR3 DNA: TGTGCCAGCAGTCACGGACGGAATACTGAAGCTTTCTTT

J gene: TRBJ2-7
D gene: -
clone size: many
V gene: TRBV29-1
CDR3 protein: CSVEVERNYEQYF
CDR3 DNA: TGCAGCGTTGAGGTAGAGAGAAACTACGAGCAGTACTTC

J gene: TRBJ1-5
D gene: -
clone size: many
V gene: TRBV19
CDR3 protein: CASLDLRVNQPQHF
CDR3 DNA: TGTGCCAGCCTAGATTTGAGGGTCAATCAGCCCCAGCATTTT

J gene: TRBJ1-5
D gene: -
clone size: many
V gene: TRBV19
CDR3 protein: CASSIAFGRNQPQHF
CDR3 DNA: TGTGCCAGTAGTATAGCCTTTGGCAGAAATCAGCCCCAGCATTTT

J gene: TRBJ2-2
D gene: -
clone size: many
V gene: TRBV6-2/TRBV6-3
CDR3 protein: CASSQVGAGTGELFF
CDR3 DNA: TGTGCCAGCAGTCAAGTGGGGGCGGGAACCGGGGAGCTGTTTTTT

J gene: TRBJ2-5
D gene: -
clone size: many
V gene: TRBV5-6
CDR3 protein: CASSSRDLGTQETQYF
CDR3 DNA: TGTGCCAGCAGCTCCAGGGATCTCGGAACTCAAGAGACCCAGTACTTC

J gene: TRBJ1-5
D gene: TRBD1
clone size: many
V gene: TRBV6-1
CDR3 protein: CASSEGGDRDF
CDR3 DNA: TGTGCCAGCAGTGAAGGGGGTGACAGGGATTTT

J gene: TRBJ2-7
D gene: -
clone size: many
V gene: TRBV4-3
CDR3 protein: CASSQEMGWDEQYF
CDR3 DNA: TGCGCCAGCAGCCAAGAAATGGGGTGGGACGAGCAGTACTTC

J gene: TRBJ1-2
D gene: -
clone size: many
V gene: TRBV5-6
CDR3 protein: CASSRHAPTGDYGYTF
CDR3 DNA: TGTGCCAGCAGCCGCCACGCCCCCACAGGAGACTATGGCTACACCTTC

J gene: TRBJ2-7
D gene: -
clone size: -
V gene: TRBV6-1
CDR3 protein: CASSVTGSTSSYKQYF
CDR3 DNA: TGTGCCAGCAGTGTAACCGGGTCGACCAGCTCCTACAAGCAGTACTTC

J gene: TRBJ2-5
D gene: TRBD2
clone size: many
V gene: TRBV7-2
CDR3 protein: CASSLSSGGARETQYF
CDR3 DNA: TGTGCCAGCAGCTTATCTAGCGGGGGGGCCCGGGAGACCCAGTACTTC

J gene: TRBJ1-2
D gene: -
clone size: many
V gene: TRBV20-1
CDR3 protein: CSARVLNYGYTF
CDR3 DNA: TGCAGTGCTAGGGTCTTAAACTATGGCTACACCTTC

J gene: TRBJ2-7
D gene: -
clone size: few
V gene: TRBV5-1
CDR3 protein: CASSITDSYGQYF
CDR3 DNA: TGCGCCAGCAGCATTACAGACTCCTACGGGCAGTACTTC

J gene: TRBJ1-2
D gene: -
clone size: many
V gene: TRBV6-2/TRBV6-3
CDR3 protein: CASRSGLSYGYTF
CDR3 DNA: TGTGCCAGCAGGTCGGGGCTGAGCTATGGCTACACCTTC